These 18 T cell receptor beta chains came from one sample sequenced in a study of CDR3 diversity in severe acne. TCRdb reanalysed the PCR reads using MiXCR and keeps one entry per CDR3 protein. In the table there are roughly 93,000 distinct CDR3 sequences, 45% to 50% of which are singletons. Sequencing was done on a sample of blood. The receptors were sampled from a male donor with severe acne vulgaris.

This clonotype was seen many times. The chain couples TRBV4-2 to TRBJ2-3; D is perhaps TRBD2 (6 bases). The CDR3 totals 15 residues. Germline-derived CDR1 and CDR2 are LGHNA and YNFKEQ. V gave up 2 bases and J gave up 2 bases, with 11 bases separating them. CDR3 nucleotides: TGTGCCAGCAGCCAACTCGGGGGAGTCACAGATACGCAGTATTTT. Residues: CASSQLGGVTDTQYF.

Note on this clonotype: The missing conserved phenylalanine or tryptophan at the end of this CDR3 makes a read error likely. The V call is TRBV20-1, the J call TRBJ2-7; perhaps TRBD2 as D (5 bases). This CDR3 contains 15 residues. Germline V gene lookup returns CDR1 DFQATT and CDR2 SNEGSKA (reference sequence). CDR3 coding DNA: TGCAGTGCTCATGGGCCAGATGGGAGCTCCGACGAGCAGTACTGC. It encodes CSAHGPDGSSDEQYC.

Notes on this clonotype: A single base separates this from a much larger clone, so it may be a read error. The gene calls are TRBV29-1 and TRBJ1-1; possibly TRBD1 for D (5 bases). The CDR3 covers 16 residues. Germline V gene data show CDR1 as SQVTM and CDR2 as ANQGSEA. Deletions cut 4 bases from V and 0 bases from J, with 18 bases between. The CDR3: CSVVRGSGVLNTEAFF. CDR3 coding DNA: TGCAGCGTTGTGAGGGGATCGGGGGTGCTGAACACTGAAGCTTTCTTT.

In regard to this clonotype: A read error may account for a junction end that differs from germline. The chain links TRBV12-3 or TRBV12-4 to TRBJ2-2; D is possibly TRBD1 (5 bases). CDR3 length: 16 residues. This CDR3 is CAGSFRGQGNTGELFF. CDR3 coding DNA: TGTGCCGGCAGTTTTAGGGGCCAGGGAAACACCGGGGAGCTGTTTTTT.

The CDR3 nucleotides are TGTGCCAGCAGACCTGTTCGGGGAGGCGAGACCCAGTACTTC. Its protein is CASRPVRGGETQYF. The chain uses TRBV7-9 and TRBJ2-5; possible D gene TRBD2, 6 bases. The CDR3 runs to 14 residues. The ends were cut back, 6 bases at V and 5 bases at J, with 16 bases in the middle. Germline V gene data show CDR1 as SEHNR and CDR2 as FQNEAQ (reference sequence).

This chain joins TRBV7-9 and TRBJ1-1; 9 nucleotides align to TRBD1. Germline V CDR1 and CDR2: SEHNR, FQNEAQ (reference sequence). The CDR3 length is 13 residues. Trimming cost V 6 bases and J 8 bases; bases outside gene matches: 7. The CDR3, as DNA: TGTGCCAGCAGTTCGGGACAGGGCACAGAAGCTTTCTTT. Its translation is CASSSGQGTEAFF.

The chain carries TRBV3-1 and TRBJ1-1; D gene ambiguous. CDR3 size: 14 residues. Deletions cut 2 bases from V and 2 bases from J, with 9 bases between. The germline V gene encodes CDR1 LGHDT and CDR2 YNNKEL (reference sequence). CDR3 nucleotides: TGTGCCAGCAGCCAACTTCAAGGTAACACTGAAGCTTTCTTT. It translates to CASSQLQGNTEAFF.

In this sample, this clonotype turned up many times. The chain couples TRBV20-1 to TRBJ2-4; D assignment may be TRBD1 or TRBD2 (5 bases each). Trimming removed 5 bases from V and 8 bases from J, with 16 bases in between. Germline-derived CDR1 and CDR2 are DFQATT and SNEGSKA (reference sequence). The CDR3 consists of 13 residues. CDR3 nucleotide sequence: TGCAGTGCTCCTAGGTGGGACGGGTACATTCAGTACTTC. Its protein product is CSAPRWDGYIQYF.

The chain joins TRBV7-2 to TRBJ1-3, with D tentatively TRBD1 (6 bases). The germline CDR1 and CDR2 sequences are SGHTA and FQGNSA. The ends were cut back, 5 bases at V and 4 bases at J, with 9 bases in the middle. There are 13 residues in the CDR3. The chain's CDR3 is CASSRGQGNTIYF. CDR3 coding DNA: TGTGCCAGCAGCCGCGGACAGGGAAACACCATATATTTT.

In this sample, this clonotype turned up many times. The CDR3 region has the DNA TGTGCCAGTAGTAAGGGGGGCAATCAGCCCCAGCATTTT. Translating it yields CASSKGGNQPQHF. This chain uses TRBV19 with TRBJ1-5, with D possibly being TRBD1 (6 bases). The germline V gene encodes CDR1 LNHDA and CDR2 SQIVND (reference sequence). CDR3 length equals 13 residues. Trimming left V 4 bases short and J 2 bases short, with 6 bases between.

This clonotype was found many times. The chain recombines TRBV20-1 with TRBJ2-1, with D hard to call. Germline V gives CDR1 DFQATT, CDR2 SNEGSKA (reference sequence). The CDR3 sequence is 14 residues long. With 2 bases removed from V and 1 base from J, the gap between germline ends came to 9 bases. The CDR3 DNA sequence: TGCAGTGCTAGATATACTTTTTCCTACAATGAGCAGTTCTTC. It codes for CSARYTFSYNEQFF.

The CDR3: CASSPGFHTEAFF. The DNA for the CDR3 is TGTGCCAGTAGTCCGGGGTTCCACACTGAAGCTTTCTTT. The V gene is TRBV19, the J gene TRBJ1-1; no clear D. With 5 bases removed from V and 3 bases from J, the gap between germline ends came to 10 bases. CDR1 is LNHDA and CDR2 is SQIVND in the germline V gene (reference sequence). The CDR3 runs to 13 residues. The full variable domain, in which reference TRBV19 and TRBJ1-1 provide the parts outside the CDR3, is DGGITQSPKYLFRKEGQNVTLSCEQNLNHDAMYWYRQDPGQGLRLIYYSQIVNDFQKGDIAEGYSVSREKKESFPLTVTSAQKNPTAFYLCASSPGFHTEAFFGQGTRLTVV.

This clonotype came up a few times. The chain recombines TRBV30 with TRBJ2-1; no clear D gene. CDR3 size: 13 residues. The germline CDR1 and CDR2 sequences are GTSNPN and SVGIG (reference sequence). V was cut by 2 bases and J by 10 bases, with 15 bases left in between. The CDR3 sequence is CAWSSSVNPEQFF. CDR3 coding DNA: TGTGCCTGGAGTTCCTCGGTTAACCCGGAGCAGTTCTTC.

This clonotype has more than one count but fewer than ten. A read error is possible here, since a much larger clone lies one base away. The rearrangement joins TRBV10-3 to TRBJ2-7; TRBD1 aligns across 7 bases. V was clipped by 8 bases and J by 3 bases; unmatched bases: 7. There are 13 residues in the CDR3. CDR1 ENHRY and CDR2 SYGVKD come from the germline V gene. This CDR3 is CAIGQGDNYEQYV. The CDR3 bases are TGTGCCATCGGGCAGGGGGATAACTACGAGCAGTACGTC.

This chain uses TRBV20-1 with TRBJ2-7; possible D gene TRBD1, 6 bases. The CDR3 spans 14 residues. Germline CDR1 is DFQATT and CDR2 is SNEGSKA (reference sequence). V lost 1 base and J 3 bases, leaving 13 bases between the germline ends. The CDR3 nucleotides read TGCAGTGCTAGAGGGGGGCAGTCAATCTACGAGCAGTACTTC. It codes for CSARGGQSIYEQYF.

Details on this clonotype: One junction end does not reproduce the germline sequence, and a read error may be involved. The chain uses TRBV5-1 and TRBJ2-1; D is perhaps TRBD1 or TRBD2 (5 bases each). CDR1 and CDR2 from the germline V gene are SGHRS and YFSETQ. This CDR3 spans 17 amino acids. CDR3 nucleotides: TGCGCCAGCAGCTTGCCCTCCGGGACGCACTCCTGCAATGAGCAGTTCTTC. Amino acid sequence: CASSLPSGTHSCNEQFF.

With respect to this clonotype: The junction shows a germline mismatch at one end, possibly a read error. In nucleotides, the CDR3 is TGTACCAGCAGTTTAGTTTTCTACGAGCAGTTCTTC. Translated, it gives CTSSLVFYEQFF. The chain recombines TRBV28 with TRBJ2-1; D gene unclear. This CDR3 is built from 12 residues. CDR1 and CDR2 (germline): MDHEN, SYDVKM.

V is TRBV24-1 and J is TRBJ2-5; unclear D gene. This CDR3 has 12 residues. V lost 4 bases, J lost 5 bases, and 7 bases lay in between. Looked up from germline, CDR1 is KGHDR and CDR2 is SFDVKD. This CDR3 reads CATSDYGETQYF. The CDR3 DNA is TGTGCCACCAGTGACTATGGCGAGACCCAGTACTTC.